This entry lists 14 T cell receptor beta chains sequenced from one sample in a study of cytomegalovirus exposure and HLA in healthy donors. The PCR used 60 Vbeta and 13 Jbeta primers. The repertoire was sequenced with immunoSEQ multiplex PCR; TCRdb's copy has only in-frame clones and lacks some. The repertoire table contains 170,000 or so clones. Sample: PBMCs. The source of these receptors is a man in his thirties or forties in good health and CMV-seronegative.

Here the CDR3 reads CASSSGENTEAFF. The DNA of the CDR3 is TGTGCCAGCTCGTCCGGGGAGAACACTGAAGCTTTCTTT. The V call is TRBV18, the J call TRBJ1-1; no clear D gene. There are 13 residues in the CDR3. Trimming took off 6 bases at V and 1 base at J, with 9 bases between the two ends. CDR1 KGHSH and CDR2 LQKENI come from the germline V gene.

The chain uses TRBV18 and TRBJ1-1, with 7 bases aligning to TRBD1. With 1 base clipped from V and 7 bases from J, the junction kept 12 bases outside the gene matches. The CDR3 contains 16 residues. Germline V gene data show CDR1 as KGHSH and CDR2 as LQKENI. The chain's CDR3 is CASSPQGAGTRNEAFF. CDR3 in DNA: TGTGCCAGCTCACCACAGGGGGCTGGGACCCGCAATGAAGCTTTCTTT.

The V gene is TRBV5-1, the J gene TRBJ1-2; 9 positions match TRBD1. The germline gives CDR1 SGHRS, CDR2 YFSETQ. This CDR3 comprises 14 residues. J was trimmed by 3 bases and V by 3 bases; bases with no gene match: 3. CDR3 in amino acids: CASSSGQGDYGYTF. The CDR3 bases are TGCGCCAGCAGCTCGGGACAGGGAGACTATGGCTACACCTTC.

The rearrangement joins TRBV4-3 to TRBJ2-3; 14 bases agree with TRBD2. The germline gives CDR1 LGHNA, CDR2 YSLEER. The CDR3 runs to 20 residues. With V trimmed by 0 bases and J by 4 bases, 12 bases remained unmatched. CDR3 nucleotides: TGCGCCAGCAGCCAAGATCCAGAGGGACTAGCGGGAGTTGGCCCAGATACGCAGTATTTT. Protein product: CASSQDPEGLAGVGPDTQYF.

In nucleotides, the CDR3 is TGTGCCAGCAGTGTTCTCACTGAAGCTTTCTTT. It specifies CASSVLTEAFF. The V gene is TRBV2, the J gene TRBJ1-1; D is undetermined. Deletions cut 4 bases from V and 4 bases from J, with 4 bases between. In germline, CDR1 is SNHLY, CDR2 FYNNEI. The CDR3 spans 11 residues.

V and J are TRBV9 and TRBJ2-2; D not certain. The V end lost 4 bases, the J end lost 5 bases, and 12 bases lay between the germline ends. This CDR3 region has 14 residues. Germline V gene data show CDR1 as SGDLS and CDR2 as YYNGEE. DNA for the CDR3: TGTGCCAGCAGCCCTAGTTCTATGACCGGGGAGCTGTTTTTT. Translation gives CASSPSSMTGELFF.

The chain combines TRBV28 with TRBJ1-3; a weak D match, TRBD1 (6 bases). Between the trimmed V and J ends, which lost 5 bases and 0 bases, there was a span of 11 bases. CDR3 length equals 15 residues. The germline CDR1 and CDR2 sequences are MDHEN and SYDVKM. The CDR3 nucleotides are TGTGCCAGCAGTCGCCAGGGGTTCTCTGGAAACACCATATATTTT. This codes for CASSRQGFSGNTIYF.

As DNA, the CDR3 is TGTGCCATCCGGTCCGGCGGGAAATGGAGCGAGCAGTACTTC. Translation: CAIRSGGKWSEQYF. This chain uses TRBV10-3 with TRBJ2-7; D perhaps matches TRBD2 (6 bases). Between the trimmed V and J ends, which lost 8 bases and 6 bases, there was a span of 20 bases. Germline assignment: CDR1 ENHRY and CDR2 SYGVKD. CDR3 length: 14 amino acids.

The chain has TRBV5-1 and TRBJ2-6; perhaps TRBD1 as D (5 bases). Trimming pared 3 bases from V and 1 base from J, leaving 11 bases between. CDR3 size: 16 residues. Germline lookup yields CDR1 SGHRS and CDR2 YFSETQ. The CDR3 sequence: CASSSRQSSGANVLTF. The CDR3 DNA follows: TGCGCCAGCAGCTCCAGACAGTCTTCTGGGGCCAACGTCCTGACTTTC.

This chain uses TRBV4-1 with TRBJ1-1; maybe TRBD1 (6 bases). V was shortened by 5 bases and J by 0 bases, with 10 bases between the two germline ends. The CDR3 spans 14 residues. From germline, CDR1 is MGHRA and CDR2 YSYEKL. This chain's CDR3 is CASSFRGMNTEAFF. The CDR3 DNA sequence: TGCGCCAGCAGCTTCAGGGGAATGAACACTGAAGCTTTCTTT.

The rearrangement links TRBV7-6 to TRBJ2-3, with 7 bases fitting TRBD2. The CDR3 runs 15 residues. CDR1 is SGHVS, CDR2 FNYEAQ, per germline. With 2 bases clipped from V and 0 bases from J, the junction kept 2 bases outside the gene matches. The CDR3 DNA follows: TGTGCCAGCAGCTTATCTAGCGGTAGCACAGATACGCAGTATTTT. This gives the protein CASSLSSGSTDTQYF.

The chain links TRBV7-3 to TRBJ2-2; TRBD2 might be the D (5 bases). The CDR3 contains 15 residues. The ends were cut back, 4 bases at V and 0 bases at J, with 9 bases in the middle. Looked up from germline, CDR1 is SGHTA and CDR2 is FQGTGA. The CDR3 DNA follows: TGTGCCAGCAGCTCTCGGGGTTCGAACACCGGGGAGCTGTTTTTT. Residues: CASSSRGSNTGELFF.

The J gene is TRBJ2-5, the V gene TRBV7-7, with D perhaps matching TRBD1 (6 bases). This CDR3 has 15 amino acids. V dropped 0 bases and J dropped 3 bases, with 11 bases sitting between them. CDR1 and CDR2 from the germline V gene are SSHAT and FNYEAQ (reference sequence). The CDR3 here is CASSLAVRGEETQYF. The CDR3 nucleotides are TGTGCCAGCAGCTTAGCGGTCAGGGGTGAAGAGACCCAGTACTTC.

This chain connects TRBV10-2 to TRBJ2-1, with D maybe TRBD1 (6 bases). Germline CDR1 reads WSHSY; CDR2 reads SAAADI. The CDR3 consists of 13 residues. Between the trimmed V and J ends, which lost 6 bases and 6 bases, there was a span of 12 bases. CDR3 nucleotides: TGCGCCAGCAGGAACAGGGAACGCAATGAGCAGTTCTTC. Its protein is CASRNRERNEQFF.